The 3 T cell receptor beta chains below all came from one sample that was sequenced in a study of T cell changes during pregnancy in multiple sclerosis. Only in-frame clones appear in the TCRdb table, and some are missing; sequencing was by immunoSEQ multiplex PCR. Here the sample spans approximately 50,000 clones, 92% being singletons. Here the sequenced sample was CD4+ T cells from peripheral blood mononuclear cells, taken after pregnancy. The receptors shown here come from a female donor in good health, enrolled as a control in a pregnancy study.

The genes are TRBV5-4 and TRBJ1-2, with 9 bases that match TRBD1. The length of the CDR3 is 16 residues. Germline V gives CDR1 SGHNT, CDR2 YYREEE (reference sequence). Trimming took 3 bases from V and 0 from J; bases not matched to a gene: 6. The CDR3, as DNA: TGTGCCAGCAGCTCCCGGGACAGGGCTACTAACTATGGCTACACCTTC. Translating gives CASSSRDRATNYGYTF.

The chain carries TRBV5-6 and TRBJ2-7; TRBD2 is a possible D gene (5 bases). This CDR3 spans 13 amino acids. The germline V and J ends were trimmed by 4 bases and 5 bases, with 13 bases remaining between them. Per the germline V gene, CDR1 is SGHDT and CDR2 is YYEEEE. The CDR3 here is CASSLGRRHEQYF. The CDR3 DNA follows: TGTGCCAGCAGCCTGGGCCGGAGGCACGAGCAGTACTTC.

This clone turned up a few times. V usage is TRBV30 and J usage is TRBJ1-2; D perhaps matches TRBD1 (5 bases). The germline V gene has CDR1 GTSNPN and CDR2 SVGIG (reference sequence). V dropped 2 bases and J dropped 1 base, with 20 bases sitting between them. The CDR3 has 17 residues. The DNA for the CDR3 is TGTGCCTGGAGTTCCAGTTACAGGAGAAGGTTTAACTATGGCTACACCTTC. This encodes CAWSSSYRRRFNYGYTF.